This entry lists 23 T cell receptor beta chains sequenced from one sample in a study of blood T cell repertoires in COVID-19. This table comes from immunoSEQ multiplex PCR, and its TCRdb copy is limited to in-frame clones, with some not included. The sample lists 230,000 or so clones; about 80% were seen once. The sample consisted of peripheral blood. The receptors were sampled from a man aged 50-60 years with active or convalescent COVID-19.

The chain joins TRBV2 to TRBJ2-7; TRBD1 is a possible D gene (6 bases). Germline V CDR1 and CDR2: SNHLY, FYNNEI. The CDR3 is made up of 13 amino acids. V was cut by 5 bases and J by 3 bases, with 11 bases left in between. CDR3: CASSLRQVYEQYF. The CDR3 DNA reads TGTGCCAGCAGTCTAAGACAGGTCTACGAGCAGTACTTC.

A few counts support this clone. The chain is built from TRBV6-5 and TRBJ1-2; no definite D call. This CDR3 is built from 14 residues. The germline CDR1 and CDR2 sequences are MNHEY and SVGAGI. The V end was cut by 0 bases, the J end by 6 bases, with 11 bases between. CDR3 in amino acids: CASSYSVPGNGYTF. The DNA for the CDR3 is TGTGCCAGCAGTTACTCGGTTCCGGGAAATGGCTACACCTTC.

The chain links TRBV2 to TRBJ1-1, with a possible D match to TRBD1 (6 bases). V was cut by 9 bases and J by 1 base, with 12 bases left in between. CDR3 length equals 13 residues. The germline gives CDR1 SNHLY, CDR2 FYNNEI. The CDR3 loop reads CAREGHSNTEAFF. The CDR3 DNA reads as TGTGCCAGAGAGGGACACTCGAACACTGAAGCTTTCTTT.

The chain combines TRBV30 with TRBJ2-7; 9 positions match TRBD2. Germline-derived CDR1 and CDR2 are GTSNPN and SVGIG (reference sequence). This CDR3 has 13 amino acids. Unmatched junction bases numbered 5, after V lost 3 bases and J lost 5 bases. The CDR3: CAWRRGGADEQYF. The CDR3 DNA follows: TGTGCCTGGAGGCGGGGGGGTGCCGACGAGCAGTACTTC.

This rearrangement joins TRBV11-3 to TRBJ1-3, with D possibly being TRBD1 (6 bases). The germline V gene encodes CDR1 SGHNT and CDR2 YENEEA. The V end lost 3 bases, the J end lost 0 bases, and 18 bases lay between the germline ends. The CDR3 has 18 residues. In DNA form, the CDR3 reads TGTGCCAGCAGCTTCAGTCCCGGGGGGCCAGGCTCTGGAAACACCATATATTTT. Its protein is CASSFSPGGPGSGNTIYF.

The CDR3 DNA sequence: TGTGCCACCAGCGGTACTAGGGGGGGGCAGCCCCAGCATTTT. Translated: CATSGTRGGQPQHF. The chain links TRBV15 to TRBJ1-5, with a tentative D call TRBD1 (6 bases). CDR3 length equals 14 residues. Germline CDR1 is LNHNV and CDR2 is YYDKDF (reference sequence). V lost 5 bases to trimming and J lost 7 bases, with 15 bases between them.

V is TRBV19 and J is TRBJ2-1, with 7 bases matching TRBD2. The CDR3 contains 19 residues. Germline CDR1 reads LNHDA; CDR2 reads SQIVND (reference sequence). Trimming at V came to 6 bases and at J to 0 bases, leaving 17 bases not matched to a gene. This CDR3 reads CASRETWGGILDSYNEQFF. CDR3 nucleotide sequence: TGTGCCAGTAGAGAGACTTGGGGGGGGATACTCGACTCCTACAATGAGCAGTTCTTC.

The V and J genes are TRBV20-1 and TRBJ2-1; perhaps TRBD2 as D (7 bases). Deletions cut 7 bases from V and 7 bases from J, with 20 bases between. Looked up from germline, CDR1 is DFQATT and CDR2 is SNEGSKA (reference sequence). There are 14 residues in the CDR3. This CDR3 is CSGSSPGGTNEQFF. The CDR3 coding sequence is TGCAGTGGTAGTTCCCCGGGGGGCACAAATGAGCAGTTCTTC.

The chain links TRBV7-9 to TRBJ2-7, with 10 bases matching TRBD1. The length of the CDR3 is 15 residues. The ends lost 8 bases at V and 3 bases at J; junction bases unmatched: 10. The V gene's germline CDR1 is SEHNR and CDR2 FQNEAQ (reference sequence). The CDR3 nucleotides are TGTGCCAGCGAACCCCCGGGACAGGGGATCTACGAGCAGTACTTC. The encoded protein is CASEPPGQGIYEQYF. Using reference TRBV7-9 and TRBJ2-7 for the parts outside the CDR3, the full variable domain is DTGVSQNPRHKITKRGQNVTFRCDPISEHNRLYWYRQTLGQGPEFLTYFQNEAQLEKSRLLSDRFSAERPKGSFSTLEIQRTEQGDSAMYLCASEPPGQGIYEQYFGPGTRLTVT.

This chain uses TRBV11-3 with TRBJ2-3; 9 nucleotides align to TRBD1. The CDR3 is 16 residues long. Germline CDR1 SGHNT, CDR2 YENEEA. V lost 5 bases and J lost 4; bases outside the gene matches: 10. In DNA, the CDR3 is TGTGCCAGCAGCCCCGGAGTACAGGGGGCCCCAGATACGCAGTATTTT. It encodes CASSPGVQGAPDTQYF.

With respect to this clone: The sample contains more than one DNA sequence encoding this CDR3. The J gene is TRBJ1-3, the V gene TRBV19, with a weak D call TRBD1 (5 bases). This CDR3 is 15 amino acids long. Germline values: CDR1 LNHDA, CDR2 SQIVND (reference sequence). V was pared by 5 bases and J by 1 base, with 12 bases between. The CDR3 region has the DNA TGTGCCAGTAGTCCCGGGGGACGATCTGGAAACACCATATATTTT. Encoded protein: CASSPGGRSGNTIYF.

The CDR3 region is CASSSSGAYYGYTF. CDR3 in DNA: TGTGCCAGCAGTTCCTCGGGGGCTTACTATGGCTACACCTTC. V is TRBV6-5 and J is TRBJ1-2; TRBD1 might be the D (6 bases). Germline CDR1 is MNHEY and CDR2 is SVGAGI. There are 14 residues in the CDR3. V lost 4 bases and J 3 bases, leaving 12 bases between the germline ends.

The genes are TRBV18 and TRBJ1-2; 8 bases match TRBD1. This CDR3 region has 15 residues. CDR1 is KGHSH, CDR2 LQKENI, per germline. V lost 3 bases and J lost 0; bases outside the gene matches: 3. CDR3 protein: CASSPGTGANYGYTF. CDR3 in DNA: TGTGCCAGCTCACCGGGGACAGGAGCTAACTATGGCTACACCTTC.

The chain uses TRBV15 and TRBJ2-3; D may be TRBD2 (6 bases). Trimming shortened V by 4 bases and J by 2 bases, and 19 bases separated the two germline ends. This CDR3 is 17 amino acids long. Germline V gives CDR1 LNHNV, CDR2 YYDKDF (reference sequence). The CDR3 reads CATSIPPTGVNTDTQYF. In DNA form, the CDR3 reads TGTGCCACCAGCATACCCCCTACGGGGGTGAACACAGATACGCAGTATTTT.

Note on this clone: The same CDR3 arises from other DNA sequences in this sample as well. V is TRBV6-4 and J is TRBJ2-3, with TRBD1 matching 8 bases. The germline gives CDR1 MRHNA, CDR2 SNTAGT. This CDR3 spans 15 amino acids. The V segment lost 5 bases and the J segment 4 bases; nucleotides outside the gene matches: 8. The CDR3 sequence is CASSPLAGGADTQYF. DNA of the CDR3: TGTGCCAGCAGTCCACTTGCAGGGGGCGCAGATACGCAGTATTTT.

V gene TRBV5-1 combines with J gene TRBJ2-1; 7 nucleotides line up with TRBD2. Germline V gene sequence: CDR1 SGHRS, CDR2 YFSETQ. This CDR3 has 12 amino acids. Trimming removed 1 base from V and 9 bases from J; junction bases left unmatched: 1. CDR3 region: CASSLSGAEQFF. CDR3 nucleotide sequence: TGCGCCAGCAGCTTGAGCGGGGCTGAGCAGTTCTTC.

J is TRBJ1-2 and V is TRBV30; no clear D gene. Germline CDR1 is GTSNPN and CDR2 is SVGIG (reference sequence). The CDR3 contains 10 residues. The V end lost 8 bases, the J end lost 6 bases, and 10 bases lay between the germline ends. CDR3 residues: CALLRDGYTF. The CDR3 DNA follows: TGTGCCCTCTTGAGAGATGGCTACACCTTC.

The rearrangement links TRBV21-1 to TRBJ1-1; whether TRBD1, the table's D call, matches the DNA was not checked. TRBV21-1 corresponds to a pseudogene. The CDR3 covers 15 residues. CDR3 loop: CASSKADKVNTEAFF. The CDR3 DNA sequence: TGTGCCAGCAGCAAAGCGGACAAGGTGAACACTGAAGCTTTCTTT.

V and J are TRBV18 and TRBJ1-6; 7 bases map to TRBD1. V was clipped by 3 bases and J by 6 bases; unmatched bases: 5. Germline V CDR1 and CDR2: KGHSH, LQKENI. The CDR3 runs 15 residues. CDR3 nucleotide sequence: TGTGCCAGCTCACCCACAGGGGATTTTAATTCACCCCTCCACTTT. Encoded protein: CASSPTGDFNSPLHF.

The chain carries TRBV19 and TRBJ2-2; 14 positions agree with TRBD2. The CDR3 consists of 16 residues. Germline CDR1 is LNHDA and CDR2 is SQIVND (reference sequence). Trimming at V came to 3 bases and at J to 7 bases, leaving 4 bases not matched to a gene. As DNA, the CDR3 is TGTGCCAGTAGTATGACTAGCGGGGGGGCCGTCGGGGAGCTGTTTTTT. Translation gives CASSMTSGGAVGELFF. Full variable domain (outside the CDR3, taken from reference TRBV19 and TRBJ2-2): DGGITQSPKYLFRKEGQNVTLSCEQNLNHDAMYWYRQDPGQGLRLIYYSQIVNDFQKGDIAEGYSVSREKKESFPLTVTSAQKNPTAFYLCASSMTSGGAVGELFFGEGSRLTVL.

V usage is TRBV7-2 and J usage is TRBJ1-1; D gene unclear. The V and J ends lost 5 bases and 0 bases respectively, with 13 bases between them. The CDR3 loop spans 15 amino acids. Germline CDR1 reads SGHTA; CDR2 reads FQGNSA. CDR3 loop: CASSPGWLMNTEAFF. The CDR3 DNA follows: TGTGCCAGCAGCCCCGGGTGGCTAATGAACACTGAAGCTTTCTTT. Full variable domain (remainder filled in from reference TRBV7-2 and TRBJ1-1): GAGVSQSPSNKVTEKGKDVELRCDPISGHTALYWYRQSLGQGLEFLIYFQGNSAPDKSGLPSDRFSAERTGGSVSTLTIQRTQQEDSAVYLCASSPGWLMNTEAFFGQGTRLTVV.

This chain uses TRBV7-8 with TRBJ1-1, with 10 nucleotides matching TRBD1. Germline loops: CDR1 SGHVS, CDR2 FQNEAQ. The CDR3 is 16 amino acids. V lost 5 bases to trimming and J lost 5 bases; unmatched junction nucleotides: 11. The CDR3: CASSPRQGARGTEAFF. In DNA, the CDR3 is TGTGCCAGCAGCCCCCGACAGGGGGCAAGGGGTACTGAAGCTTTCTTT.

CDR3 in DNA: TGTGCCAGCAGCCCTCGAGGCTCTGGGGCCAACGTCCTGACTTTC. The encoded protein is CASSPRGSGANVLTF. V and J are TRBV5-4 and TRBJ2-6, with unresolved D. The CDR3 has 15 residues. Germline CDR1 is SGHNT and CDR2 is YYREEE (reference sequence). With 4 bases removed from V and 0 bases from J, the gap between germline ends came to 8 bases. The whole variable domain, filled in from reference TRBV5-4 and TRBJ2-6, reads ETGVTQSPTHLIKTRGQQVTLRCSSQSGHNTVSWYQQALGQGPQFIFQYYREEENGRGNFPPRFSGLQFPNYSSELNVNALELDDSALYLCASSPRGSGANVLTFGAGSRLTVL.